This TCR beta chain was documented in a study of shared clonotypes between healthy human individuals. CD4+ cells yielded CD45RA+ naive and CD45RA-negative memory subsets. The study's findings and limits: Clonotype sharing across a few donors was observed for about 5.2% of naive CD4 clonotypes.

As to this clone: Its antigen is unknown.

Trimming left V 3 bases short and J 5 bases short, with 14 bases between. From germline, CDR1 is SGHAT and CDR2 FQNNGV. The CDR3 runs 15 residues. Assay: immunoSEQ multiplex PCR; the TCRdb copy retains only in-frame clones and omits some. The data show some 2,100,000 clones, nearly 97% seen once. The chain links TRBV11-2 to TRBJ1-5, with D possibly matching TRBD1 (6 bases). The sequence was obtained from a man younger than 30 in good health. Material for sequencing was naive CD4+ T cells sorted from blood. Documented subset: CD45RA+ positively selected. The CDR3 reads CASSLRWGADQPQHF. Written as DNA, the CDR3 is TGTGCCAGCAGCTTGAGGTGGGGGGCAGATCAGCCCCAGCATTTT.